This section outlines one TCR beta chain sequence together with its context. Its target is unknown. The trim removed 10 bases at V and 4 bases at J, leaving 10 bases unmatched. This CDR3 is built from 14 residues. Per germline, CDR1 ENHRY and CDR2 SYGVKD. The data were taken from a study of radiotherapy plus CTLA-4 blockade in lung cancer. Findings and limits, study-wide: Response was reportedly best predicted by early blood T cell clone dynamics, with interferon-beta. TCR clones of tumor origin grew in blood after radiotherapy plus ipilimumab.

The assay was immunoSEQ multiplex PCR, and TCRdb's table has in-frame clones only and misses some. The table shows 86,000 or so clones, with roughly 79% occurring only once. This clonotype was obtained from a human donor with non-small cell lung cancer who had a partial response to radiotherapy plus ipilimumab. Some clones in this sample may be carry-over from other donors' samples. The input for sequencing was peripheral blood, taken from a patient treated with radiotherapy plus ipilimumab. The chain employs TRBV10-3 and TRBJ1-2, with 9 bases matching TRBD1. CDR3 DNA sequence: TGTGCCACCGCCCGGGACAGGGCAGTCTATGGCTACACCTTC. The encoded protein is CATARDRAVYGYTF.